Listed here are 6 T cell receptor beta chains from one sample, sequenced in a study of blood T cell repertoires in COVID-19. Here immunoSEQ multiplex PCR was the method, and the copy in TCRdb shows in-frame clones only, minus some. The data hold around 310,000 clones, with roughly 90% observed a single time. The sequenced sample consisted of PBMCs or T cells enriched from blood (not recorded which). The receptors were sampled from a woman between 35 and 50 years old who had recovered from COVID-19.

The rearrangement joins TRBV7-6 to TRBJ1-1; no clear D. V lost 0 bases to trimming and J lost 4 bases, with 3 bases between them. This CDR3 is 12 amino acids long. CDR1 is SGHVS and CDR2 is FNYEAQ in the germline V gene. CDR3 amino acids: CASSLAGTEAFF. CDR3 nucleotides: TGTGCCAGCAGCTTAGCCGGCACTGAAGCTTTCTTT.

The chain joins TRBV5-1 to TRBJ1-4; 9 bases fit TRBD1. The germline V gene has CDR1 SGHRS and CDR2 YFSETQ. Losses at the gene ends were 2 bases for V and 3 bases for J; bases not matched to a gene: 5. The CDR3 is 16 residues long. CDR3 loop: CASSFNRGLANEKLFF. CDR3 in DNA: TGCGCCAGCAGCTTCAACAGGGGGCTAGCTAATGAAAAACTGTTTTTT.

Of note for this clone: The sample has other DNA sequences that encode this CDR3 too. The chain has TRBV7-9 and TRBJ1-2, with D tentatively TRBD1 (6 bases). Trimming stripped 1 base from V and 4 bases from J, with 7 bases between. In germline, CDR1 is SEHNR, CDR2 FQNEAQ (reference sequence). The CDR3 is 13 amino acids. Here the CDR3 reads CASSLGTAYGYTF. CDR3 DNA sequence: TGTGCCAGCAGCTTAGGGACAGCCTATGGCTACACCTTC. The whole variable domain, filled in from reference TRBV7-9 and TRBJ1-2, reads DTGVSQNPRHKITKRGQNVTFRCDPISEHNRLYWYRQTLGQGPEFLTYFQNEAQLEKSRLLSDRFSAERPKGSFSTLEIQRTEQGDSAMYLCASSLGTAYGYTFGSGTRLTVV.

This clone was detected ten times or more. V gene TRBV19 combines with J gene TRBJ1-2; D gene ambiguous. There are 12 residues in the CDR3. The V and J ends lost 7 bases and 5 bases respectively, with 11 bases between them. Germline CDR1 reads LNHDA; CDR2 reads SQIVND (reference sequence). The CDR3 loop is CASTDWAYGYTF. Here the CDR3 DNA reads TGTGCCAGTACTGATTGGGCTTATGGCTACACCTTC.

This chain joins TRBV19 and TRBJ2-7, with D unclear. This CDR3 spans 14 amino acids. V lost 2 bases and J 0 bases, leaving 8 bases between the germline ends. Germline assignment: CDR1 LNHDA and CDR2 SQIVND (reference sequence). DNA for the CDR3: TGTGCCAGTAGTATACAACCGAGCTCCTACGAGCAGTACTTC. Its translation: CASSIQPSSYEQYF.

Note on this clone: Additional DNA sequences in this sample encode the identical CDR3. This rearrangement joins TRBV6-5 to TRBJ2-7; 10 bases agree with TRBD1. CDR3 size: 15 residues. V was pared by 5 bases and J by 0 bases, with 4 bases of the junction left unmatched. Germline lookup yields CDR1 MNHEY and CDR2 SVGAGI. As DNA, the CDR3 is TGTGCCAGCAGTCCTGGGACAGGGGACTCCTACGAGCAGTACTTC. Its protein is CASSPGTGDSYEQYF.